The rows below give T cell receptor beta chains drawn from one sample of a study of T cell repertoires in cytomegalovirus infection. TCRdb passed the reads through MiXCR, listing each CDR3 protein once. Altogether about 260,000 distinct CDR3 sequences are present, approximately 13% being singletons, with the ten largest covering around 8.7%. The specimen sequenced was PBMCs. The receptors were gathered from a human donor in good health (CMV status not recorded). Some clones in this sample may be carry-over from other donors' samples. Each CDR3 is given with its conserved first and last residue. The order of the fields is CDR3 DNA, CDR3 protein, clone size, D gene, J gene, V gene. The D gene is left open where the match is weak. Clone size is not always given. Where it is, it says once, few, many or a class for expanded clones.

TGTGCCAGCAGCTTGCGGACAGGGTTGGATCAGCCCCAGCATTTT	CASSLRTGLDQPQHF	few	TRBD1	TRBJ1-5	TRBV7-2
TGTGCCAGCAGTCCTACCCGACCCGGCGGGAGTCAGCCCCAGCATTTT	CASSPTRPGGSQPQHF	NA	NA	TRBJ1-5	TRBV6-1
TGTGCCAGCAGTGCTCCGGGAACCTCTGGTTCACCCCTCCACTTT	CASSAPGTSGSPLHF	many	NA	TRBJ1-6	TRBV28
TGTGCCATCAGCCGGGACCCAAGAGGGGAGCAGTACTTC	CAISRDPRGEQYF	many	NA	TRBJ2-7	TRBV10-3
TGTGCCAGCAGTCCCCCCGCATGGAAATTTGAAGCTTTCTTT	CASSPPAWKFEAFF	few	NA	TRBJ1-1	TRBV6-5
TGTGCCAGCAGCTTCGCATCGACTATCCAAGAGACCCAGTACTTC	CASSFASTIQETQYF	many	NA	TRBJ2-5	TRBV7-2
TGCGCCAGCAGCGCGCGGGGGGACGAGCAGTACTTC	CASSARGDEQYF	few	TRBD2	TRBJ2-7	TRBV5-1
TGCAGTGCCCCAAGGGGTGGTCCGGCTCCTTCTACTGAAGCTTTCTTT	CSAPRGGPAPSTEAFF	many	NA	TRBJ1-1	TRBV20-1
TGTGCCAGTAGTATTGGGACTAGCGGGAGCCTCGAGCAGTACTTC	CASSIGTSGSLEQYF	few	TRBD2	TRBJ2-7	TRBV19
TGCAGTGCTGAGGGAGTTTCGGGCGGAGGAAATTCACCCCTCCACTTT	CSAEGVSGGGNSPLHF	few	NA	TRBJ1-6	TRBV20-1
TGTGCCAGCAGCACTGATTCACCCCTCCACTTT	CASSTDSPLHF	many	NA	TRBJ1-6	TRBV7-8
TGTGCCAGCAGCTTAGGCACAGAGCAGTACTTC	CASSLGTEQYF	many	NA	TRBJ2-7	TRBV7-2
TGTGCCAGCAGCTTACGGACTGTGAACACCGGGGAGCTGTTTTTT	CASSLRTVNTGELFF	few	NA	TRBJ2-2	TRBV7-9
TGTGCCAGCAGCGCCTTGACTACCGCAATGGAGACCCAGTACTTC	CASSALTTAMETQYF	NA	NA	TRBJ2-5	TRBV5-4
TGTGCCAGCCGGGGACTAGCGGGAGATTTCTTC	CASRGLAGDFF	few	TRBD2	TRBJ2-1	TRBV6-2/TRBV6-3
TGTGCCAGCAGTCCGACCGGGTCGGGCAGGAATCAGCCCCAGCATTTT	CASSPTGSGRNQPQHF	NA	NA	TRBJ1-5	TRBV6-5
TGTGCCAGCAGCCTACGGACAGCCACGGTGAACTATGGCTACACCTTC	CASSLRTATVNYGYTF	many	NA	TRBJ1-2	TRBV7-2
TGTGCCAGCAGTGCAGGGGCGAACTATGGCTACACCTTC	CASSAGANYGYTF	few	NA	TRBJ1-2	TRBV6-1
TGCAGAGCCGACTGGGAGGGCCCTGGCTACACCTTC	CRADWEGPGYTF	NA	NA	TRBJ1-2	TRBV29-1
TGCAGTGCTAGAGATCGAGGGGGCGCGCGGTATGGCTACACCTTC	CSARDRGGARYGYTF	few	TRBD1	TRBJ1-2	TRBV20-1
TGCAGTGCTAGAAGGCAGGGGGAGAGCACTGAAGCTTTCTTT	CSARRQGESTEAFF	few	TRBD1	TRBJ1-1	TRBV20-1
TGTGCCAGCAGTGTTGGGGACAGGGGGGTTTCCTACGAGCAGTACTTC	CASSVGDRGVSYEQYF	many	TRBD1	TRBJ2-7	TRBV7-2
TGTGCCAGCAGTGACTCTGGAGGGGCCTACAATGAGCAGTTCTTC	CASSDSGGAYNEQFF	many	NA	TRBJ2-1	TRBV6-4
TGCAGTGCTCCGACAGTAAGGACAGATACGCAGTATTTT	CSAPTVRTDTQYF	many	NA	TRBJ2-3	TRBV20-1
TGTGCCAGCAGCCACACCGTCGGGATCGAGGGATTGTTCTTC	CASSHTVGIEGLFF	few	NA	TRBJ2-1	TRBV4-2
TGCAGCGTCCGCGGGGGGCGTGATCAGCCCCAGCATTTT	CSVRGGRDQPQHF	many	NA	TRBJ1-5	TRBV29-1
TGTGCCAGTCGGAGACCAACGGCGGGCGGGGAGCTGTTTTTT	CASRRPTAGGELFF	NA	NA	TRBJ2-2	TRBV28
TGTGCCAGCGGACCGAGATGCGGCTCGACTAGCTCATTCAAGGGATACGAGCAGTACTTC	CASGPRCGSTSSFKGYEQYF	NA	TRBD2	TRBJ2-7	TRBV6-2/TRBV6-3